The entry that follows covers one T cell receptor (beta chain) sequence. The entry originates in a study of cytomegalovirus exposure and HLA in healthy donors. PCR used 60 Vbeta primers and 13 Jbeta primers. Here immunoSEQ multiplex PCR was the method, and the copy in TCRdb shows in-frame clones only, minus some. The sample shows roughly 200,000 clones, approximately 80% of them seen only once. This receptor was taken from a female donor in good health and CMV-seronegative. The sample consisted of PBMCs.

The CDR3 loop is CASSSGGIPDTQYF. The CDR3 bases are TGTGCCAGCAGCTCGGGGGGCATCCCAGATACGCAGTATTTT. The chain combines TRBV5-6 with TRBJ2-3, with D possibly TRBD2 on 7 matching bases. Germline V gene data show CDR1 as SGHDT and CDR2 as YYEEEE. The V end lost 3 bases, the J end lost 4 bases, and 12 bases lay between the germline ends. There are 14 residues in the CDR3.